This T cell receptor (beta chain) was captured in a study of T cell repertoires in cytomegalovirus infection. Study overall: An indication of both CMV infection and matching HLA type came from public TCR beta signatures. The study, taken as a whole, reports: Within the response measured ex vivo, HLA-C-restricted CMV-specific TCR beta clonotypes were dominant. Carriers of CMV plus the relevant HLA were identified by cumulative public TCR beta family frequency.

TCRdb redid the calling of the reads with MiXCR, one entry per CDR3 protein. Altogether just over 450,000 distinct CDR3 sequences are present, 40% to 50% being singletons, with the ten largest covering 43%. With termini counted, the CDR3 has 17 amino acids. To note about this clonotype: Its target is unknown. No DNA is shown, since the ends of the CDR3 on it are uncertain; the CDR3 is the one TCRdb lists.

The sequence was obtained from a human donor in good health (CMV status not recorded). Some clones in this sample may be carry-over from other donors' samples. This chain links TRBV7-5 with TRBJ2-3; TRBD2, the table's D call, was not compared with the DNA. TRBV7-5 is a recognized pseudogene. The material was cultured PBMCs, obtained from culture after CMV antigen stimulation. CDR3 in amino acids: CISVPEVYSGDPDTQYF.